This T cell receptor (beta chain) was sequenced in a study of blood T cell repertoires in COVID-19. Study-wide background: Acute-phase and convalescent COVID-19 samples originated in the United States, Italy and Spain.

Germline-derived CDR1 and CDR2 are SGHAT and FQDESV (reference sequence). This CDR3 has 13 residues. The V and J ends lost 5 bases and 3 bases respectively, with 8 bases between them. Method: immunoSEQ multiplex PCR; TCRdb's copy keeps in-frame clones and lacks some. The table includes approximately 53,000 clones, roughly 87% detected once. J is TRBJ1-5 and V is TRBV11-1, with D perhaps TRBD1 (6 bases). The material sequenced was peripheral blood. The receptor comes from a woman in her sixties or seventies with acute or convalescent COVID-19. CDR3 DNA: TGTGCCAGCAGCCGGACAGTCAATCAGCCCCAGCATTTT. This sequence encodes CASSRTVNQPQHF.